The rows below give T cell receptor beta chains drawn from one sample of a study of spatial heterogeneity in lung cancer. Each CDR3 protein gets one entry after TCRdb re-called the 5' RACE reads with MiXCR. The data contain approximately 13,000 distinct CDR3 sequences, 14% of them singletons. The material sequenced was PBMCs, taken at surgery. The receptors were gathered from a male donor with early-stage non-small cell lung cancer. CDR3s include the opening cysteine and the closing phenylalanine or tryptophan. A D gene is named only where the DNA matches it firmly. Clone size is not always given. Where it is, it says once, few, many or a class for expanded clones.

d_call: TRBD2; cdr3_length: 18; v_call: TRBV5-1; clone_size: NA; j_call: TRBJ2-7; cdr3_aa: CASSKGLAGATGNYEQYF; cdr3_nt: TGCGCCAGCAGCAAAGGACTAGCGGGGGCCACGGGCAACTACGAGCAGTACTTC
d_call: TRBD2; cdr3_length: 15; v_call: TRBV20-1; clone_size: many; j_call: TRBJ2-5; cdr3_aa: CSAIPGTSPQETQYF; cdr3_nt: TGCAGTGCCATCCCCGGGACTAGCCCCCAAGAGACCCAGTACTTC
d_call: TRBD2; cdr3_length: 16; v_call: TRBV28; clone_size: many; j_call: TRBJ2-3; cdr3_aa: CASSLAVAGQADTQYF; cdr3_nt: TGTGCCAGCAGTCTGGCCGTAGCGGGGCAAGCAGATACGCAGTATTTT
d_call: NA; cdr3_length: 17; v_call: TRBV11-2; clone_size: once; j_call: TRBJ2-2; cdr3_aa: CASSLVPGTLNTGELFF; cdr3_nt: TGTGCCAGCAGCTTAGTTCCCGGGACACTGAACACCGGGGAGCTGTTTTTT
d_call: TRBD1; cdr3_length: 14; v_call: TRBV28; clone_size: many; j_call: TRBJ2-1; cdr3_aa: CASHDRGRFNEQFF; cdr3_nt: TGTGCCAGCCACGACAGGGGGCGCTTCAATGAGCAGTTCTTC
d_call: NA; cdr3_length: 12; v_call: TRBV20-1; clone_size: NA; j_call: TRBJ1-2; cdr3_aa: CSAPDTSYGYTF; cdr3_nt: TGCAGTGCTCCCGACACAAGCTATGGCTACACCTTC
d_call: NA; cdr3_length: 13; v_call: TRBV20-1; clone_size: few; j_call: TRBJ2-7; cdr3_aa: CSARDRLTYEQYF; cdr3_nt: TGCAGTGCTAGAGATCGCCTAACCTACGAGCAGTACTTC
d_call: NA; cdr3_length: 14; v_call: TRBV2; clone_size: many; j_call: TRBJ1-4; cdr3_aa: CASSGQATNEKLFF; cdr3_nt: TGTGCCAGCAGTGGACAGGCGACTAATGAAAAACTGTTTTTT
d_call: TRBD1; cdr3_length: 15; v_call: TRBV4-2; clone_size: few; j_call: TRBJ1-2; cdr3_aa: CASSQRQGMAYDYTF; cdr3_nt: TGTGCCAGCAGCCAACGACAGGGGATGGCCTATGACTACACCTTC
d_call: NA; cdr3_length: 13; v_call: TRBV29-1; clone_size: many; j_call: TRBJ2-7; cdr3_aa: CSVAGTVNYEQYF; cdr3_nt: TGCAGCGTTGCTGGGACGGTGAACTACGAGCAGTACTTC
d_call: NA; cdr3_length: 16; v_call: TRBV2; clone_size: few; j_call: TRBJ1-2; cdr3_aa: CASTTVSPGGPYGYTF; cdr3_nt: TGTGCCAGCACGACAGTCTCCCCCGGGGGTCCCTATGGCTACACCTTC
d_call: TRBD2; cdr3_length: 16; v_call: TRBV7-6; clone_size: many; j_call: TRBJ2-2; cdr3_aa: CASSLMASGATGELFF; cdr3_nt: TGTGCCAGCAGCTTAATGGCTAGCGGGGCCACCGGGGAGCTGTTTTTT
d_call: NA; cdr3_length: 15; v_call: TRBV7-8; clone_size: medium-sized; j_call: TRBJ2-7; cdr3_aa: CASSLEPAVSYEQYF; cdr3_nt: TGTGCCAGCAGCTTAGAACCAGCGGTTAGCTACGAGCAGTACTTC
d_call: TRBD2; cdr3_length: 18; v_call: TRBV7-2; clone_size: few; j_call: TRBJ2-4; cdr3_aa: CASSLISGGPLAKNIQYF; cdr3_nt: TGTGCCAGCAGCTTAATTAGCGGGGGCCCTCTAGCCAAAAACATTCAGTACTTC
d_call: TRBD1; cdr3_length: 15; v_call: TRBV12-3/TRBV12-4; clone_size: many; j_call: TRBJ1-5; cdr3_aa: CASTLGTGHDQPQHF; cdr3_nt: TGTGCCAGCACCCTAGGGACAGGGCATGATCAGCCCCAGCATTTT
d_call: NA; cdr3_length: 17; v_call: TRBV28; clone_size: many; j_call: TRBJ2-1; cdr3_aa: CASSLSEPGSSYNEQFF; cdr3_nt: TGTGCCAGCAGTTTAAGTGAGCCCGGGAGCTCCTACAATGAGCAGTTCTTC
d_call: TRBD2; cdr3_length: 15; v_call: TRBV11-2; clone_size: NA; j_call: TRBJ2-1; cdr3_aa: CASSLRGGTAGEQFF; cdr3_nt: TGTGCCAGCAGTTTACGGGGGGGGACTGCTGGTGAGCAGTTCTTC
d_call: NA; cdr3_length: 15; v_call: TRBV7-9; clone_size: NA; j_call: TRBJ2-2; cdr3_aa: CASSVPRTRNGELFF; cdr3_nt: TGTGCCAGCAGCGTACCACGGACAAGAAACGGGGAGCTGTTTTTT
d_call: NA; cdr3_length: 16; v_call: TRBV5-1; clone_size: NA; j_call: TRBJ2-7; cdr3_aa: CASSGTGTETFYEQYF; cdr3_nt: TGCGCCAGCAGCGGTACCGGGACCGAGACCTTCTACGAGCAGTACTTC
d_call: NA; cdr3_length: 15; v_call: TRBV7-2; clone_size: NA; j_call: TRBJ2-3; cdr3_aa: CASSLMGVSTDTQYF; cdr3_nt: TGTGCCAGCAGCTTAATGGGGGTTTCCACAGATACGCAGTATTTT
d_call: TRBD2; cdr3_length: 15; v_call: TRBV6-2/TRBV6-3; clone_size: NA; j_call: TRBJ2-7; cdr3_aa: CASTLRSGQSYEQYF; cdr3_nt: TGTGCCAGCACCTTACGTAGCGGGCAGTCCTACGAGCAGTACTTC
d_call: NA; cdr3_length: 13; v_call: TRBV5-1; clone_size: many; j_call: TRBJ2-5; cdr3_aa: CASSRLLQETQYF; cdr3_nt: TGCGCCAGCAGTAGGCTCCTCCAAGAGACCCAGTACTTC
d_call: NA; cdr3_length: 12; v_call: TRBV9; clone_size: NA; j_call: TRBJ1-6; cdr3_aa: CASSGGNSPLHF; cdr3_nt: TGTGCCAGCAGCGGAGGGAATTCACCCCTCCACTTT
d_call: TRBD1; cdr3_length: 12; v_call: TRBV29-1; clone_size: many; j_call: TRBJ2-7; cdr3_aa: CSGGQGAFEQYF; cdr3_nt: TGCAGCGGGGGACAGGGGGCGTTCGAGCAGTACTTC
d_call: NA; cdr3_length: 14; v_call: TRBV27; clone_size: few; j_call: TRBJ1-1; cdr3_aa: CASSLSGRVTEAFF; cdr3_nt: TGTGCCAGCAGTTTATCTGGCAGGGTCACTGAAGCTTTCTTT
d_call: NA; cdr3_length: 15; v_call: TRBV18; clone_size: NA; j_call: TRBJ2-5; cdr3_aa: CASSQTTSGVETQYF; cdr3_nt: TGTGCCAGCTCACAGACGACCTCGGGTGTAGAGACCCAGTACTTC
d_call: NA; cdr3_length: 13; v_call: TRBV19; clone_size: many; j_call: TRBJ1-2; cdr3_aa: CASTIDRSYGYTF; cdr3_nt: TGTGCCAGTACCATAGACAGGAGCTATGGCTACACCTTC
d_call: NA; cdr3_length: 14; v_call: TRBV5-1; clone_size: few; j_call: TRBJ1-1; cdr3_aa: CASSFSGPSTEAFF; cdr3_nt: TGCGCCAGCAGCTTTTCGGGACCGAGCACTGAAGCTTTCTTT
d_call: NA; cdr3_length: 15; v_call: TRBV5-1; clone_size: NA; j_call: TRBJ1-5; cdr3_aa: CASSLGDSLQQPQHF; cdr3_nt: TGCGCCAGCAGCTTGGGGGATAGCCTCCAACAGCCCCAGCATTTT
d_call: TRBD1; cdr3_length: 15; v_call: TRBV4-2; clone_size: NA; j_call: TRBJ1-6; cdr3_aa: CASSRQTGLDSPLHF; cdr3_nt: TGTGCCAGCAGCCGACAGACAGGGCTTGATTCACCCCTCCACTTT
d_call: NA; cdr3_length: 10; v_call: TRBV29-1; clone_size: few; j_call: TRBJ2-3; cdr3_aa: CSTGTDTQYF; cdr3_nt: TGCAGCACGGGGACAGATACGCAGTATTTT
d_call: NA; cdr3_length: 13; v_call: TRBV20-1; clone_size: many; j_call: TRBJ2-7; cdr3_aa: CSGREGSLYEQYF; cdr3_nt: TGCAGTGGTCGTGAGGGATCACTCTACGAGCAGTACTTC
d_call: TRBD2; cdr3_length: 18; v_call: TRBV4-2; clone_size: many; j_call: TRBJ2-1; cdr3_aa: CASSQTPRTSEGYNEQFF; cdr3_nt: TGTGCCAGCAGCCAAACCCCTCGGACTAGCGAAGGATACAATGAGCAGTTCTTC
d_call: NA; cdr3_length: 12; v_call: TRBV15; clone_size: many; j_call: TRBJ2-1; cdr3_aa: CATSPRKNEQFF; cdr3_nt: TGTGCCACCAGCCCCAGGAAGAATGAGCAGTTCTTC
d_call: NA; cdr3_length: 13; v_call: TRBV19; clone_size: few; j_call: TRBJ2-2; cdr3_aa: CASFSQTTGELFF; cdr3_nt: TGTGCCAGTTTCTCCCAAACCACCGGGGAGCTGTTTTTT
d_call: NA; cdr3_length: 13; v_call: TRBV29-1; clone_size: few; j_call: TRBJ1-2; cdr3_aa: CSVEQGTNYGYTF; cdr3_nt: TGCAGCGTTGAGCAGGGGACTAACTATGGCTACACCTTC
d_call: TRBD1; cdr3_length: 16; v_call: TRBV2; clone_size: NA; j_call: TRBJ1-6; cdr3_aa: CASSKRQGAANSPLHF; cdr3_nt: TGTGCCAGCAGCAAACGACAGGGGGCGGCGAATTCACCCCTCCACTTT
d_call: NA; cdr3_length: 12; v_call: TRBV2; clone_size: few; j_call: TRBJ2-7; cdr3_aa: CASRDWSYEQYF; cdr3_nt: TGTGCCAGCAGGGACTGGTCCTACGAGCAGTACTTC
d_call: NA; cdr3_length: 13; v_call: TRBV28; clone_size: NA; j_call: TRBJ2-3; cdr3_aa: CAAGALITDTQYF; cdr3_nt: TGTGCCGCCGGGGCACTTATCACAGATACGCAGTATTTT
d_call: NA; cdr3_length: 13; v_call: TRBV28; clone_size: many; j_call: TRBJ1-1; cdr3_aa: CASSLREGNEAFF; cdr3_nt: TGTGCCAGCAGTTTAAGGGAAGGAAATGAAGCTTTCTTT
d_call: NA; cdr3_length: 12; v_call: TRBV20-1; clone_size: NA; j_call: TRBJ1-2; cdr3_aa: CSASPVNYGYTF; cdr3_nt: TGCAGTGCCTCGCCCGTTAACTATGGCTACACCTTC
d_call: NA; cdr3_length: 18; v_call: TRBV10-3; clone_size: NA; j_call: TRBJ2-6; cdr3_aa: CAISTITGIASGANVLTF; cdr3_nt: TGTGCCATCAGTACCATAACAGGGATTGCCTCTGGGGCCAACGTCCTGACTTTC
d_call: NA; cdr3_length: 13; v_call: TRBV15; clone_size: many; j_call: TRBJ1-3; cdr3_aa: CATSRDNENTIYF; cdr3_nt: TGTGCCACCAGCAGAGATAATGAAAACACCATATATTTT
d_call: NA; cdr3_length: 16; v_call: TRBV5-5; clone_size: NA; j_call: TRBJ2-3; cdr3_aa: CASSSRGVPSTDTQYF; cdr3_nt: TGTGCCAGCAGCTCCCGAGGGGTCCCTAGCACAGATACGCAGTATTTT
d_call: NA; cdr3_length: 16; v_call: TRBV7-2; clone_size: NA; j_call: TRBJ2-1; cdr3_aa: CASSSRVGAAYNEQFF; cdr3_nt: TGTGCCAGCAGCTCCCGGGTCGGGGCCGCGTACAATGAGCAGTTCTTC